The following is a T cell receptor (beta chain) sequence with its context. The entry originates in a study of control samples from healthy donors and cancer patients. The method was immunoSEQ multiplex PCR; TCRdb's version includes in-frame clones alone and lacks a portion of them. The sample gives 250,000 to 300,000 clones, about 80% of which show up once; roughly 13% is in the top ten. This CDR3 has 15 amino acids. The ends were cut back, 0 bases at V and 0 bases at J, with 8 bases in the middle. The germline CDR1 and CDR2 sequences are SGHAT and FQNNGV. J is TRBJ1-2 and V is TRBV11-2, with no clear D. The receptor was isolated from a woman in her fifties or sixties with lung cancer. The source material was PBMCs. The CDR3 here is CASSLEPVANYGYTF. In DNA, the CDR3 is TGTGCCAGCAGCTTAGAACCGGTCGCTAACTATGGCTACACCTTC.